The source of this TCR beta chain is a study of T cell changes during pregnancy in multiple sclerosis. Profiled with immunoSEQ multiplex PCR; TCRdb holds only in-frame clones, not every one. In the table there are some 28,000 clones, approximately 90% of which are singletons. Per germline, CDR1 MGHRA and CDR2 YSYEKL. V shed 1 base and J 5 bases; nucleotides not matched to a gene: 5. The CDR3 sequence is 16 residues long. The rearrangement joins TRBV4-1 to TRBJ2-3; 11 positions match TRBD1. The source material was CD4+ T cells from peripheral blood mononuclear cells, sampled in the first trimester of pregnancy. The source of this sequence is a female donor in good health, enrolled as a control in a pregnancy study. The CDR3 nucleotides read TGCGCCAGCAGCCAAGGGACAGGGGGCGTTGGAGATACGCAGTATTTT. Its translation is CASSQGTGGVGDTQYF.